The TCR beta chain under discussion was sequenced for a study of shared clonotypes between healthy human individuals. The table came from immunoSEQ multiplex PCR; TCRdb's copy has only in-frame clones and leaves some out. In the table there are 2 million to 2.5 million clones, approximately 95% of which are singletons. This CDR3 is 13 amino acids long. Per the germline V gene, CDR1 is LGHNA and CDR2 is YSLEER. V lost 1 base, J lost 2 bases, and 5 bases lay in between. Regarding this clone: Different DNA sequences within this sample yield the same CDR3.

The clonotype originates from a man aged 18 to 29 in good health. The specimen was naive CD4+ T cells sorted from blood. Sample subset: CD45RA+ positively selected. The chain couples TRBV4-3 to TRBJ1-1; no reliable D call. The CDR3 region has the DNA TGCGCCAGCAGCCAAGTATACAACACTGAAGCTTTCTTT. Translating gives CASSQVYNTEAFF.